This T cell receptor beta chain was identified in a study of cytomegalovirus exposure and HLA in healthy donors. V was cut by 8 bases and J by 2 bases, with 16 bases left in between. Per germline, CDR1 SEHNR and CDR2 FQNEAQ (reference sequence). The CDR3 loop spans 14 amino acids. Though probably carrying unrecorded immune exposures, donors were nominally healthy at sampling. Researchers ran the PCR with 60 Vbeta and 13 Jbeta primers. Sequenced by immunoSEQ multiplex PCR; TCRdb stores in-frame clones only, minus some. The listing contains about 70,000 clones. Findings and caveats of the study: Cytomegalovirus association was listed for about 170 TCR beta chains.

A remark on this clone: What it binds is unknown.

Sequencing was performed on PBMCs. The chain carries TRBV7-9 and TRBJ2-7; the D gene is possibly TRBD1 (5 bases). The TCR comes from a female donor in good health and CMV-seropositive. CDR3 sequence (DNA): TGTGCCAGCGCAGCCCGACAGAGGCCCTACGAGCAGTACTTC. Protein sequence: CASAARQRPYEQYF.